This T cell receptor (beta chain) was found in a study of shared clonotypes between healthy human individuals. Study-level points and caveats: The low donor count limited represented genetic and exposure-history diversity. What naive subsets generally showed was a larger estimated richness than memory subsets showed.

Running of the assay took place at deep level. Produced via immunoSEQ multiplex PCR; TCRdb's table is partial and in-frame only. The sample yields about 640,000 clones, more than 70% seen once. The germline gives CDR1 SEHNR, CDR2 FQNEAQ (reference sequence). V was trimmed by 0 bases and J by 7 bases, leaving 18 bases between them. There are 17 residues in the CDR3. This clone was detected ten times or more. What it binds is not known. The sample comprised memory CD4+ T cells sorted from blood. The sample's subset: CD45RA-negative fraction. The TCR sequence derives from a young woman in good health. The chain employs TRBV7-9 and TRBJ1-4; D is possibly TRBD1 (5 bases). CDR3 region: CASSLALQVGIGEKLFF. The CDR3 DNA sequence: TGTGCCAGCAGCTTAGCGTTACAGGTGGGTATCGGTGAAAAACTGTTTTTT.